Listed here are 11 T cell receptor beta chains from one sample, sequenced in a study of blood T cell repertoires in COVID-19. Only in-frame clones appear in the TCRdb table, and some are missing; sequencing was by immunoSEQ multiplex PCR. The sample lists some 62,000 clones, roughly 76% occurring once. Material for sequencing was peripheral blood. All receptors come from a human donor in a cohort sampled during active COVID-19.

This clone has a handful of counts. The chain carries TRBV3-1 (or the pseudogene TRBV3-2) and TRBJ1-1; D remains ambiguous. This CDR3 has 12 amino acids. Germline V lookup: CDR1 LGHDT, CDR2 YNNKEL (reference sequence). V shed 6 bases and J shed 6 bases, with 11 bases lying between them. The CDR3 reads CASSSRVAEAFF. In nucleotides, the CDR3 is TGTGCCAGCAGTTCCCGGGTCGCTGAAGCTTTCTTT.

The chain couples TRBV30 to TRBJ2-5, with 8 positions matching TRBD2. The CDR3 runs 15 residues. The germline V gene encodes CDR1 GTSNPN and CDR2 SVGIG (reference sequence). V shed 2 bases and J 4 bases; nucleotides not matched to a gene: 9. DNA for the CDR3: TGTGCCTGGAGTTACCGGGGGGGACAAGCAGAGACCCAGTACTTC. This sequence encodes CAWSYRGGQAETQYF. Full variable domain (missing parts from reference TRBV30 and TRBJ2-5): SQTIHQWPATLVQPVGSPLSLECTVEGTSNPNLYWYRQAAGRGLQLLFYSVGIGQISSEVPQNLSASRPQDRQFILSSKKLLLSDSGFYLCAWSYRGGQAETQYFGPGTRLLVL.

The DNA for the CDR3 is TGTGCCAGCAGCCCCAGGACAGGGAACAGTGGTGAAAAACTGTTTTTT. Its protein product is CASSPRTGNSGEKLFF. The chain combines TRBV11-2 with TRBJ1-4, with 8 bases that match TRBD1. There are 16 residues in the CDR3. J lost 7 bases, V lost 5 bases, and 12 bases had no gene match. Germline-derived CDR1 and CDR2 are SGHAT and FQNNGV.

The V and J genes are TRBV28 and TRBJ2-7, with a tentative D call TRBD2 (5 bases). Deletions cut 8 bases from V and 0 bases from J, with 11 bases between. The germline gives CDR1 MDHEN, CDR2 SYDVKM. The CDR3 loop spans 13 amino acids. Here the CDR3 DNA reads TGTGCCAGCGGGAATCGGGGCTCCTACGAGCAGTACTTC. Its translation: CASGNRGSYEQYF.

This chain connects TRBV28 to TRBJ1-1; TRBD1 might be the D (6 bases). Germline V lookup: CDR1 MDHEN, CDR2 SYDVKM. V was shortened by 8 bases and J by 4 bases, with 11 bases between the two germline ends. The length of the CDR3 is 12 residues. The CDR3 sequence: CASGQSFTEAFF. Here the CDR3 DNA reads TGTGCCAGCGGACAGTCTTTCACTGAAGCTTTCTTT.

The J gene is TRBJ1-2, the V gene TRBV7-2, with TRBD1 matching over 7 bases. This CDR3 has 16 residues. Losses at the gene ends were 8 bases for V and 4 bases for J; bases not matched to a gene: 16. In germline, CDR1 is SGHTA, CDR2 FQGNSA. CDR3: CASLEERKSGGYGYTF. The CDR3 bases are TGTGCCAGCTTGGAGGAACGAAAATCAGGGGGCTATGGCTACACCTTC.

This clone has a single count. This rearrangement joins TRBV6-5 to TRBJ2-7; 8 bases are shared with TRBD2. Germline V lookup: CDR1 MNHEY, CDR2 SVGAGI. The J segment lost 2 bases and the V segment lost 9 bases, leaving 3 bases of the junction unmatched. The CDR3 contains 12 residues. Written as DNA, the CDR3 is TGTGCCAGTAGCGGGGCCCCCTACGAGCAGTACTTC. This translates into CASSGAPYEQYF.

The CDR3 is CASSMVSGNQPQHF. The CDR3 DNA reads TGTGCCAGTAGTATGGTTTCGGGCAATCAGCCCCAGCATTTT. The chain combines TRBV19 with TRBJ1-5; D not certain. This CDR3 is 14 amino acids long. Germline lookup yields CDR1 LNHDA and CDR2 SQIVND (reference sequence). Trimming stripped 3 bases from V and 2 bases from J, with 8 bases between.

This chain links TRBV30 with TRBJ2-7; 7 nucleotides agree with TRBD1. J lost 3 bases, V lost 0 bases, and 5 bases had no gene match. The CDR3 covers 14 residues. CDR1 and CDR2 (germline): GTSNPN, SVGIG (reference sequence). The CDR3 DNA is TGTGCCTGGAGTGTTTTAGGGGGCGGCTACGAGCAGTACTTC. Protein product: CAWSVLGGGYEQYF.

The genes are TRBV28 and TRBJ2-4; tentative D call: TRBD1 (6 bases). Germline V gene sequence: CDR1 MDHEN, CDR2 SYDVKM. With 2 bases removed from V and 7 bases from J, the gap between germline ends came to 15 bases. This CDR3 contains 15 residues. The CDR3 loop is CASSLMGHFSNIQYF. CDR3 bases: TGTGCCAGCAGTTTAATGGGACATTTTTCGAACATTCAGTACTTC.

This chain uses TRBV18 with TRBJ2-5; 9 bases line up with TRBD2. CDR3 length equals 18 residues. V was pared by 3 bases and J by 1 base, with 12 bases of the junction left unmatched. The germline CDR1 and CDR2 sequences are KGHSH and LQKENI. This CDR3 is CASSPVLAGSGGQETQYF. CDR3 DNA sequence: TGTGCCAGCTCACCGGTGCTAGCGGGATCCGGGGGCCAAGAGACCCAGTACTTC.